Following are 8 T cell receptor beta chains from one sample sequenced in a study of blood T cell repertoires in COVID-19. Libraries were prepared by immunoSEQ multiplex PCR; TCRdb keeps only in-frame clonotypes and omits some of them. The sample includes tens of thousands of clones, nearly 90% seen only once; the top ten take 3.5%. The specimen was peripheral blood. The source of these receptors is a man in his fifties with active COVID-19.

The J gene is TRBJ2-4, the V gene TRBV4-2, with a tentative D call TRBD2 (6 bases). The ends were cut back, 3 bases at V and 1 base at J, with 13 bases in the middle. The germline V gene encodes CDR1 LGHNA and CDR2 YNFKEQ. The CDR3 has 16 residues. For the CDR3, the DNA is TGTGCCAGCAGCCAGTTGGGACTTCCTGCCAAAAACATTCAGTACTTC. The encoded protein is CASSQLGLPAKNIQYF.

V gene TRBV18 combines with J gene TRBJ1-6, with TRBD1 as a possible D gene (6 bases). CDR1 and CDR2 (germline): KGHSH, LQKENI. The CDR3 consists of 14 residues. Trimming cost V 5 bases and J 9 bases, with 14 bases left between them. The CDR3 bases are TGTGCCAGCTCAGGTGGGCAGGGGAGTTCACCCCTCCACTTT. It codes for CASSGGQGSSPLHF.

This clone occurred once. The rearrangement links TRBV19 to TRBJ2-3, with 9 positions matching TRBD2. Looked up from germline, CDR1 is LNHDA and CDR2 is SQIVND (reference sequence). The CDR3 contains 19 residues. Trimming at V came to 10 bases and at J to 7 bases, leaving 27 bases not matched to a gene. DNA for the CDR3: TGTGCCACCCAAGGGGGGGTTAGCGGGGGTTCAAACGGGAGGCATACGCAGTATTTT. This gives the protein CATQGGVSGGSNGRHTQYF.

The gene calls are TRBV5-1 and TRBJ2-1; 12 bases are a match to TRBD2. V lost 3 bases, J lost 7 bases, and 5 bases stayed unmatched. The CDR3 runs 15 residues. CDR1 and CDR2 from the germline V gene are SGHRS and YFSETQ. Written as DNA, the CDR3 is TGCGCCAGCAGCTATGCAGGGACTAGCGGGAATGAGCAGTTCTTC. This translates into CASSYAGTSGNEQFF. The variable domain in full, completed from reference TRBV5-1 and TRBJ2-1, reads KAGVTQTPRYLIKTRGQQVTLSCSPISGHRSVSWYQQTPGQGLQFLFEYFSETQRNKGNFPGRFSGRQFSNSRSEMNVSTLELGDSALYLCASSYAGTSGNEQFFGPGTRLTVL.

The chain links TRBV29-1 to TRBJ2-7, with D possibly matching TRBD1 (5 bases). The CDR3 runs 13 residues. The V gene's germline CDR1 is SQVTM and CDR2 ANQGSEA. The V and J ends lost 7 bases and 1 base respectively, with 14 bases between them. The DNA for the CDR3 is TGCAGCGCTTCTCAGGGTATTTCCTACGAGCAGTACTTC. Amino acid sequence: CSASQGISYEQYF.

This clone came up a few times. The V and J genes are TRBV18 and TRBJ2-3; D is unclear. CDR1 is KGHSH and CDR2 is LQKENI in the germline V gene. V lost 2 bases, J lost 4 bases, and 13 bases lay in between. The CDR3 has 15 residues. Written as DNA, the CDR3 is TGTGCCAGCTCACCAGGGTCATTAGAGGCAGATACGCAGTATTTT. Translation: CASSPGSLEADTQYF.

This clone was observed once. The V gene is TRBV29-1, the J gene TRBJ1-1, with a tentative D call TRBD1 (6 bases). CDR1 and CDR2 (germline): SQVTM, ANQGSEA. CDR3 length equals 12 residues. The germline V and J ends were trimmed by 6 bases and 6 bases, with 14 bases remaining between them. CDR3 amino acids: CSVLRGLAEAFF. CDR3 nucleotides: TGCAGCGTGCTCAGGGGATTGGCTGAAGCTTTCTTT.

This chain uses TRBV20-1 with TRBJ2-1; 12 nucleotides line up with TRBD2. The CDR3 has 17 amino acids. Germline values: CDR1 DFQATT, CDR2 SNEGSKA (reference sequence). Trimming cost V 3 bases and J 7 bases; bases outside gene matches: 13. Written as DNA, the CDR3 is TGCAGTGCTAGTCTAACTAGCGGGGGGCCTAACAGGAATGAGCAGTTCTTC. This gives the protein CSASLTSGGPNRNEQFF.